Given below is one TCR beta chain in context. The CDR3 totals 14 residues. Germline V gene sequence: CDR1 SGHNT, CDR2 YYREEE (reference sequence). V was trimmed by 9 bases and J by 7 bases, leaving 20 bases between them. The method was immunoSEQ multiplex PCR; TCRdb's version includes in-frame clones alone and lacks a portion of them. The sample totals roughly 190,000 clones. The data originate from a study of control samples from healthy donors and cancer patients. This sequence joins TRBV5-4 and TRBJ2-4; D possibly corresponds to TRBD1 (5 bases). Sample: blood. The TCR sequence derives from a young woman in good health. CDR3 DNA: TGTGCCACCTCGCAGGGAAAGGGGTACAACATTCAGTACTTC. Encoded protein: CATSQGKGYNIQYF.